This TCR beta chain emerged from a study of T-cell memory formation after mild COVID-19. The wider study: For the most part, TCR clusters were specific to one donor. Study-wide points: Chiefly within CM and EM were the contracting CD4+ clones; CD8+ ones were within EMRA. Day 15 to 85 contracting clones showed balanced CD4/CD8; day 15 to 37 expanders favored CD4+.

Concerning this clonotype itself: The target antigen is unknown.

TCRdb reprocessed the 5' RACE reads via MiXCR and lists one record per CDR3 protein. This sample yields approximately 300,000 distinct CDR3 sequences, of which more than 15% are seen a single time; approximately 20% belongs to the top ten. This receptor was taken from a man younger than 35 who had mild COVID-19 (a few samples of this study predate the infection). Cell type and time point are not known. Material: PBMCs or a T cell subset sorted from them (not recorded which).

This chain's CDR3 is CSGQADSNQPQHF. In DNA, the CDR3 is TGCAGTGGACAAGCGGATAGCAATCAGCCCCAGCATTTT. V is TRBV20-1 and J is TRBJ1-5; no clear D. Germline CDR1 and CDR2: DFQATT and SNEGSKA (reference sequence). Trimming took off 7 bases at V and 0 bases at J, with 10 bases between the two ends. This CDR3 is built from 13 residues.